A single sample gave rise to the 19 T cell receptor beta chains below, sequenced in a study of blood T cell repertoires in COVID-19. Here immunoSEQ multiplex PCR was the method, and the copy in TCRdb shows in-frame clones only, minus some. This sample has about 92,000 clones, with 75% to 85% found just once. The specimen was peripheral blood. The source is a woman in her 70s with acute or convalescent COVID-19.

CDR3 coding DNA: TGTGCCAGCAGTGACCCGACTAGCGGGATTTTGACCGGGGAGCTGTTTTTT. Its protein product is CASSDPTSGILTGELFF. The rearrangement joins TRBV28 to TRBJ2-2; 11 bases match TRBD2. V lost 5 bases and J lost 5; bases outside the gene matches: 10. Looked up from germline, CDR1 is MDHEN and CDR2 is SYDVKM. There are 17 residues in the CDR3.

The chain recombines TRBV5-1 with TRBJ2-1, with 8 nucleotides matching TRBD2. V was clipped by 4 bases and J by 3 bases; unmatched bases: 6. Looked up from germline, CDR1 is SGHRS and CDR2 is YFSETQ. This CDR3 has 15 amino acids. CDR3 loop: CASSPGGIHYNEQFF. The CDR3 DNA reads TGCGCCAGCAGCCCGGGGGGGATCCACTACAATGAGCAGTTCTTC. Based on the CDR3 plus reference TRBV5-1 and TRBJ2-1, the full variable domain is KAGVTQTPRYLIKTRGQQVTLSCSPISGHRSVSWYQQTPGQGLQFLFEYFSETQRNKGNFPGRFSGRQFSNSRSEMNVSTLELGDSALYLCASSPGGIHYNEQFFGPGTRLTVL.

J is TRBJ1-4 and V is TRBV7-9; 9 nucleotides agree with TRBD1. There are 15 residues in the CDR3. CDR1 is SEHNR and CDR2 is FQNEAQ in the germline V gene (reference sequence). With 5 bases clipped from V and 8 bases from J, the junction kept 9 bases outside the gene matches. The CDR3 sequence is CASSAAGTGHEKLFF. CDR3 nucleotides: TGTGCCAGCAGCGCAGCCGGGACAGGGCACGAAAAACTGTTTTTT. The whole variable domain, remainder taken from reference TRBV7-9 and TRBJ1-4, is DTGVSQNPRHKITKRGQNVTFRCDPISEHNRLYWYRQTLGQGPEFLTYFQNEAQLEKSRLLSDRFSAERPKGSFSTLEIQRTEQGDSAMYLCASSAAGTGHEKLFFGSGTQLSVL.

This rearrangement joins TRBV7-8 to TRBJ1-5, with no clear D. This CDR3 comprises 12 residues. The germline CDR1 and CDR2 sequences are SGHVS and FQNEAQ. Trimming took off 5 bases at V and 7 bases at J, with 9 bases between the two ends. CDR3 residues: CASSPAGQPQHF. CDR3 in DNA: TGTGCCAGCAGCCCGGCCGGGCAGCCCCAGCATTTT.

The V call is TRBV19, the J call TRBJ1-4; no reliable D call. There are 14 residues in the CDR3. V lost 0 bases and J lost 12, with 14 bases in between. Germline lookup yields CDR1 LNHDA and CDR2 SQIVND (reference sequence). CDR3 protein: CASSIDTAGGELFF. The CDR3 DNA reads TGTGCCAGTAGTATAGATACGGCGGGCGGGGAACTGTTTTTT.

This sequence joins TRBV5-6 and TRBJ2-3, with no clear D. The V end was cut by 0 bases, the J end by 2 bases, with 7 bases between. The CDR3 totals 14 residues. CDR1 SGHDT and CDR2 YYEEEE come from the germline V gene. CDR3: CASSLVDVTDTQYF. In DNA, the CDR3 is TGTGCCAGCAGCTTGGTAGATGTCACAGATACGCAGTATTTT.

The chain is built from TRBV14 and TRBJ2-3; 9 bases match TRBD2. Germline V gene data show CDR1 as SGHDN and CDR2 as FVKESK. V shed 0 bases and J 0 bases; nucleotides not matched to a gene: 7. The CDR3 has 18 residues. The CDR3 DNA reads as TGTGCCAGCAGCCAAGAAGCGGGGGGACGCACTAGCACAGATACGCAGTATTTT. Amino acid sequence: CASSQEAGGRTSTDTQYF. Looking up the rest from reference TRBV14 and TRBJ2-3 gives the full variable domain: EAGVTQFPSHSVIEKGQTVTLRCDPISGHDNLYWYRRVMGKEIKFLLHFVKESKQDESGMPNNRFLAERTGGTYSTLKVQPAELEDSGVYFCASSQEAGGRTSTDTQYFGPGTRLTVL.

The J gene is TRBJ2-5, the V gene TRBV5-8; 10 bases are shared with TRBD1. The CDR3 covers 14 residues. Germline CDR1 is SGHTS and CDR2 is YDEGEE. The V gene end was trimmed by 4 bases and the J gene end by 5 bases; junction bases not matched to a gene: 5. The chain's CDR3 is CASSRDRGRETQYF. CDR3 sequence (DNA): TGTGCCAGCAGCCGGGACAGGGGAAGGGAGACCCAGTACTTC.

This clone showed up just a few times. The chain's CDR3 is CASSLDPGWVNQPQHF. CDR3 sequence (DNA): TGTGCCAGCAGCTTGGATCCAGGGTGGGTCAATCAGCCCCAGCATTTT. This sequence joins TRBV5-5 and TRBJ1-5, with D tentatively TRBD1 (5 bases). Germline V gene sequence: CDR1 SGHKS, CDR2 YYEKEE (reference sequence). Trimming cost V 0 bases and J 3 bases, with 13 bases left between them. The CDR3 is made up of 16 amino acids.

This chain links TRBV28 with TRBJ2-7; TRBD2 is a possible D gene (5 bases). The V end lost 7 bases, the J end lost 0 bases, and 13 bases lay between the germline ends. The CDR3 runs to 14 residues. CDR1 is MDHEN, CDR2 SYDVKM, per germline. CDR3 in amino acids: CASNSEAFSYEQYF. CDR3 in DNA: TGTGCCAGCAATTCGGAGGCCTTCTCCTACGAGCAGTACTTC.

V gene TRBV30 combines with J gene TRBJ1-5, with 8 bases identical to TRBD1. The junction had 12 bases not matched to a gene; V was cut back by 2 bases and J by 3 bases. The CDR3 has 17 residues. Looked up from germline, CDR1 is GTSNPN and CDR2 is SVGIG (reference sequence). The CDR3 region has the DNA TGTGCCTGGAGTTTGTCCAGGGGGCGCTTCCTCAATCAGCCCCAGCATTTT. As protein: CAWSLSRGRFLNQPQHF.

V gene TRBV12-3 or TRBV12-4 combines with J gene TRBJ2-1; TRBD2 is a possible D gene (6 bases). CDR3 size: 12 residues. V was pared by 3 bases and J by 9 bases, with 9 bases between. CDR3 region: CASSFSGLEQFF. CDR3 coding DNA: TGTGCCAGCAGTTTCAGCGGGCTTGAGCAGTTCTTC.

This rearrangement joins TRBV24-1 to TRBJ2-1; D remains ambiguous. Trimming removed 3 bases at V and 6 bases at J, with 11 bases between. From germline, CDR1 is KGHDR and CDR2 SFDVKD. This CDR3 spans 14 amino acids. The CDR3: CATSDRQSGNEQFF. Here the CDR3 DNA reads TGTGCCACCAGTGATCGCCAGTCTGGCAATGAGCAGTTCTTC.

The V call is TRBV5-5, the J call TRBJ1-1; possible D gene TRBD1, 6 bases. The CDR3 runs to 13 residues. Germline V lookup: CDR1 SGHKS, CDR2 YYEKEE (reference sequence). Trimming removed 4 bases at V and 11 bases at J, with 18 bases between. DNA of the CDR3: TGTGCCAGCAGCCATAGACAGGCCGGGGGGGCTTTCTTT. It specifies CASSHRQAGGAFF. The whole variable domain, remainder taken from reference TRBV5-5 and TRBJ1-1, is DAGVTQSPTHLIKTRGQQVTLRCSPISGHKSVSWYQQVLGQGPQFIFQYYEKEERGRGNFPDRFSARQFPNYSSELNVNALLLGDSALYLCASSHRQAGGAFFGQGTRLTVV.

This clone has just a few counts. J is TRBJ2-1 and V is TRBV6-2 or TRBV6-3; TRBD2 agrees at 8 bases. The CDR3 totals 15 residues. Germline V CDR1 and CDR2: MNHEY, SVGEGT. The V and J ends lost 6 bases and 0 bases, in that order; junction bases with no gene match: 4. The CDR3 region is CASSSGTSSYNEQFF. The CDR3 DNA follows: TGTGCCAGCAGCTCCGGGACTAGCTCCTACAATGAGCAGTTCTTC.

Concerning this clone: The identical CDR3 is also encoded by other nucleotide sequences in the sample. The chain has TRBV11-2 and TRBJ2-1; D gene ambiguous. V was pared by 0 bases and J by 1 base, with 7 bases between. Germline V gives CDR1 SGHAT, CDR2 FQNNGV. This CDR3 is 15 amino acids long. CDR3 amino acids: CASSLDLSSYNEQFF. In nucleotides, the CDR3 is TGTGCCAGCAGCTTAGACCTTAGTTCCTACAATGAGCAGTTCTTC.

The count of this clone is one. V is TRBV27 and J is TRBJ2-1; D gene uncertain. Trimming cost V 8 bases and J 6 bases, with 17 bases left between them. The CDR3 has 14 residues. The germline V gene encodes CDR1 MNHEY and CDR2 SMNVEV (reference sequence). The CDR3 DNA reads as TGTGCCAGCCGAGCGTGGTCGGGTGTCAATGAGCAGTTCTTC. Translating it yields CASRAWSGVNEQFF.

J is TRBJ2-2 and V is TRBV11-3; the D gene is possibly TRBD1 (5 bases). In germline, CDR1 is SGHNT, CDR2 YENEEA. V was cut by 0 bases and J by 4 bases, with 12 bases left in between. This CDR3 is 16 amino acids long. The DNA for the CDR3 is TGTGCCAGCAGCTTAGATCGCAGGGAAGGCACCGGGGAGCTGTTTTTT. It specifies CASSLDRREGTGELFF.

J is TRBJ2-2 and V is TRBV9; 9 bases line up with TRBD1. The CDR3 covers 15 residues. Germline values: CDR1 SGDLS, CDR2 YYNGEE. V shed 4 bases and J 3 bases; nucleotides not matched to a gene: 4. CDR3 in DNA: TGTGCCAGCAGCTTATGGACAGGGGACACCGGGGAGCTGTTTTTT. Encoded protein: CASSLWTGDTGELFF.